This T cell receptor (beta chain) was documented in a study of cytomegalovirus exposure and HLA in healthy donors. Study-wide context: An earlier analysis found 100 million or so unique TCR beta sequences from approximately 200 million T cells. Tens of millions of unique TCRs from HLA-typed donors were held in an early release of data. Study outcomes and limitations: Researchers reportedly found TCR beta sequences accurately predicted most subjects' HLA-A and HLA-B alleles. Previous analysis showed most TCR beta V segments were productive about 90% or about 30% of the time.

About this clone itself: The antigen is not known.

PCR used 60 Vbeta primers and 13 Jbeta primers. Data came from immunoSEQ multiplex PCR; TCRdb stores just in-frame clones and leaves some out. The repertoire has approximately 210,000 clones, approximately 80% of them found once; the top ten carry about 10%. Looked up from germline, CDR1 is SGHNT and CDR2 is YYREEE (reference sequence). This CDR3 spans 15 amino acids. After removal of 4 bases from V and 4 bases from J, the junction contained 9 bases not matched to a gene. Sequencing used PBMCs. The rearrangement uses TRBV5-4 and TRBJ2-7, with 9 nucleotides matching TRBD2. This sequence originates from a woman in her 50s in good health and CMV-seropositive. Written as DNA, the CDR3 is TGTGCCAGCAGCGCCCTTAGCGGGGGTACTTACGAGCAGTACTTC. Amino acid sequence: CASSALSGGTYEQYF.